This T cell receptor (beta chain) appears in the sequencing data of a study of liver allograft versus peripheral blood T cells. Study-level background: Transplanted-liver and recipient peripheral blood T cell receptor repertoires were compared. Findings and limits, study-wide: Repertoires found inside liver allografts reportedly differed from T cell receptor repertoires in peripheral blood.

TCRdb ran MiXCR on the reads and lists one entry per CDR3 protein. The table shows about 5,000 distinct CDR3 sequences, with approximately 15% occurring only once. V was cut by 1 base and J by 0 bases, with 13 bases left in between. The CDR3 covers 17 residues. Germline V CDR1 and CDR2: LNHDA, SQIVND (reference sequence). By share, this clonotype counts as medium-sized. Its antigen is currently unknown. The chain is built from TRBV19 and TRBJ2-1; TRBD2 might be the D (6 bases). This TCR was sampled from a human patient who had a liver transplant. Some T cells may arise from the graft donor. As DNA, the CDR3 is TGTGCCAGTAGTATAGGTGCGGGATCTGGCTCCTACAATGAGCAGTTCTTC. This gives the protein CASSIGAGSGSYNEQFF.